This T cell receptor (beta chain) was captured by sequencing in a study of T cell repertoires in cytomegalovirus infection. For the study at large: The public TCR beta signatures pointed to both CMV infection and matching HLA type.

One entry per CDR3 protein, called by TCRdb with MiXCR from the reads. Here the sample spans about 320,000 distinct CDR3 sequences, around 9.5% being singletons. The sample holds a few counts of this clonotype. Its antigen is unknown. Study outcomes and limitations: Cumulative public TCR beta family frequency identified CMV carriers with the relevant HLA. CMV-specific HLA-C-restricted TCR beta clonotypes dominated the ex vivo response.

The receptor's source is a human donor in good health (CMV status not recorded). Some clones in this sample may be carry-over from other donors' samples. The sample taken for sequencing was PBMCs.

This CDR3 is CASSPLEGRAEAFF. CDR3 coding DNA: TGTGCCAGCAGCCCCCTAGAAGGTAGGGCTGAAGCTTTCTTT. This chain connects TRBV7-8 to TRBJ1-1; D not certain. Germline V gives CDR1 SGHVS, CDR2 FQNEAQ. V lost 5 bases to trimming and J lost 6 bases, with 16 bases between them. The CDR3 loop spans 14 amino acids.